The 32 T cell receptor beta chains in this list originate from one sample, sequenced in a study of T cells after yellow fever vaccination. In TCRdb, the 5' RACE reads were re-called with MiXCR into one record per CDR3 protein. The sample shows under 600,000 distinct CDR3 sequences, approximately 12% of them seen only once. The specimen comprised PBMCs, sampled on the day of the yellow fever booster vaccination. These receptors were collected from a man aged 25 to 45 who received the YFV17D yellow fever vaccine.

This CDR3 is CATSSEGAGGSGEQYF. DNA of the CDR3: TGTGCCACCAGCTCTGAAGGGGCGGGAGGCTCCGGCGAGCAGTACTTC. The chain joins TRBV15 to TRBJ2-7; 8 bases match TRBD2. The germline CDR1 and CDR2 sequences are LNHNV and YYDKDF (reference sequence). The CDR3 consists of 16 residues. J gave up 6 bases and V 5 bases, and 15 bases lay outside the gene matches.

The V and J genes are TRBV29-1 and TRBJ2-7; TRBD1 agrees at 7 bases. V was pared by 4 bases and J by 2 bases, with 14 bases of the junction left unmatched. This CDR3 comprises 16 residues. The germline V gene has CDR1 SQVTM and CDR2 ANQGSEA. Here the CDR3 reads CSVGQPGQDETYEQYF. In nucleotides, the CDR3 is TGCAGCGTTGGTCAGCCTGGACAGGACGAAACCTACGAGCAGTACTTC.

The rearrangement links TRBV20-1 to TRBJ2-7; D gene ambiguous. The CDR3 is 14 amino acids. Trimming pared 5 bases from V and 4 bases from J, leaving 18 bases between. CDR1 is DFQATT, CDR2 SNEGSKA, per germline (reference sequence). The CDR3 is CSAQSSRARYEQYF. The CDR3 DNA sequence: TGCAGTGCTCAGAGTTCTAGAGCGCGGTACGAGCAGTACTTC.

V and J are TRBV14 and TRBJ1-2, with 7 nucleotides matching TRBD1. CDR3 size: 19 residues. Germline V gene lookup returns CDR1 SGHDN and CDR2 FVKESK. Germline trimming cut 0 bases from V and 2 bases from J; bases unmatched to any gene: 15. CDR3 loop: CASSQDWPGQRHHNYGYTF. CDR3 nucleotide sequence: TGTGCCAGCAGCCAAGATTGGCCGGGACAGCGGCACCACAACTATGGCTACACCTTC.

The sample holds many counts of this clonotype. This rearrangement joins TRBV10-3 to TRBJ1-3, with D uncertain. Germline V CDR1 and CDR2: ENHRY, SYGVKD. This CDR3 region has 16 residues. V gave up 9 bases and J gave up 0 bases, with 18 bases separating them. CDR3 nucleotide sequence: TGTGCCATTGACCAGTACGGAAACAGCTCTGGAAACACCATATATTTT. Translated: CAIDQYGNSSGNTIYF.

This clonotype was recorded at least ten times. This rearrangement joins TRBV12-3 or TRBV12-4 to TRBJ2-1; D is perhaps TRBD2 (6 bases). V was pared by 3 bases and J by 9 bases, with 9 bases between. The CDR3 has 12 residues. The CDR3 coding sequence is TGTGCCAGCAGTTTTACCGGGGGTGAGCAGTTCTTC. Translated: CASSFTGGEQFF.

This clonotype has just a few counts. V usage is TRBV11-2 and J usage is TRBJ2-5, with TRBD2 identical over 8 bases. The J segment lost 5 bases and the V segment lost 4 bases, leaving 21 bases of the junction unmatched. Germline V gene sequence: CDR1 SGHAT, CDR2 FQNNGV. The CDR3 has 19 amino acids. This CDR3 is CASSSRPTSGGSMGETQYF. Here the CDR3 DNA reads TGTGCCAGCAGCTCACGCCCCACTAGCGGAGGATCAATGGGGGAGACCCAGTACTTC. Variable domain in full (rest from reference TRBV11-2 and TRBJ2-5): EAGVAQSPRYKIIEKRQSVAFWCNPISGHATLYWYQQILGQGPKLLIQFQNNGVVDDSQLPKDRFSAERLKGVDSTLKIQPAKLEDSAVYLCASSSRPTSGGSMGETQYFGPGTRLLVL.

This clonotype has only a few counts. This chain joins TRBV3-1 and TRBJ2-7, with 13 bases aligning to TRBD2. The CDR3 covers 13 residues. J gave up 6 bases and V 9 bases, and 5 bases lay outside the gene matches. From germline, CDR1 is LGHDT and CDR2 YNNKEL (reference sequence). CDR3 in DNA: TGTGCCAGTGGACTAGCGGGGGCCTTCGAGCAGTACTTC. This codes for CASGLAGAFEQYF.

This clonotype was seen a handful of times. The CDR3 here is CSAPERLAGRADTQYF. CDR3 coding DNA: TGCAGTGCTCCAGAGCGGCTAGCGGGAAGGGCAGATACGCAGTATTTT. This chain links TRBV20-1 with TRBJ2-3; 9 nucleotides align to TRBD2. V lost 5 bases, J lost 4 bases, and 13 bases stayed unmatched. The CDR3 is 16 amino acids. Germline loops: CDR1 DFQATT, CDR2 SNEGSKA (reference sequence).

About this clonotype: A read error may produce the germline difference seen at one junction end. The chain joins TRBV7-6 to TRBJ2-2; no firm D call. This CDR3 contains 13 residues. In germline, CDR1 is SGHVS, CDR2 FNYEAQ. The CDR3, as DNA: TGTGCCGGCAGCTCCTATAGGGTCGGGGAGCTGTTTTTT. It specifies CAGSSYRVGELFF.

In this sample, this clonotype turned up a few times. V is TRBV7-2 and J is TRBJ2-7; TRBD2 is a possible D gene (5 bases). Germline lookup yields CDR1 SGHTA and CDR2 FQGNSA. The CDR3 is made up of 15 amino acids. V gave up 1 base and J gave up 2 bases, with 12 bases separating them. The CDR3 reads CASSLGLGVAYEQYF. In nucleotides, the CDR3 is TGTGCCAGCAGCTTAGGCCTCGGGGTCGCCTACGAGCAGTACTTC. Drawing the rest from reference TRBV7-2 and TRBJ2-7, the complete variable domain is GAGVSQSPSNKVTEKGKDVELRCDPISGHTALYWYRQSLGQGLEFLIYFQGNSAPDKSGLPSDRFSAERTGGSVSTLTIQRTQQEDSAVYLCASSLGLGVAYEQYFGPGTRLTVT.

This clonotype was observed a handful of times. The chain has TRBV10-2 and TRBJ2-1; 7 bases fit TRBD1. CDR1 is WSHSY, CDR2 SAAADI, per germline. The J segment lost 0 bases and the V segment lost 3 bases, leaving 8 bases of the junction unmatched. The CDR3 spans 17 residues. In DNA form, the CDR3 reads TGCGCCAGCAGTGACCGGACAGGTCCTAGCTCCTACAATGAGCAGTTCTTC. Its translation is CASSDRTGPSSYNEQFF.

The chain recombines TRBV20-1 with TRBJ2-7; TRBD2 agrees at 9 bases. This CDR3 is 14 amino acids long. After removal of 6 bases from V and 0 bases from J, the junction contained 6 bases not matched to a gene. Germline loops: CDR1 DFQATT, CDR2 SNEGSKA (reference sequence). The CDR3 region has the DNA TGCAGTGCCCCAGCGGGAGGCGTCTCCTACGAGCAGTACTTC. Amino acids: CSAPAGGVSYEQYF.

This clonotype was observed a few times. The rearrangement joins TRBV4-3 to TRBJ2-1; perhaps TRBD2 as D (5 bases). The ends were cut back, 3 bases at V and 10 bases at J, with 25 bases in the middle. Germline values: CDR1 LGHNA, CDR2 YSLEER. This CDR3 region has 17 residues. CDR3 region: CASSHALGGNSWREQFF. The DNA of the CDR3 is TGCGCCAGCAGCCACGCCCTCGGAGGTAATAGTTGGAGGGAGCAGTTCTTC.

This chain connects TRBV6-1 to TRBJ1-3; TRBD1 matches 7 bases. This CDR3 comprises 14 residues. Germline lookup yields CDR1 MNHNS and CDR2 SASEGT. The V gene end was trimmed by 6 bases and the J gene end by 4 bases; junction bases not matched to a gene: 6. The CDR3 sequence: CASSRGTAGNTIYF. The CDR3 DNA sequence: TGTGCCAGCAGCCGCGGGACAGCGGGAAACACCATATATTTT.

Only a few counts were recorded for this clonotype. This rearrangement joins TRBV5-1 to TRBJ2-2; D may match TRBD1 or TRBD2 (5 bases each). The length of the CDR3 is 14 residues. Per germline, CDR1 SGHRS and CDR2 YFSETQ. V was pared by 4 bases and J by 5 bases, with 12 bases between. The CDR3 loop is CASSPGPKTGELFF. CDR3 in DNA: TGCGCCAGCAGCCCGGGACCTAAAACCGGGGAGCTGTTTTTT.

The genes are TRBV29-1 and TRBJ2-1; D not resolved. V was pared by 5 bases and J by 6 bases, with 14 bases between. CDR1 is SQVTM and CDR2 is ANQGSEA in the germline V gene. The length of the CDR3 is 13 residues. The CDR3 spells CSVRKTQRNEQFF. In DNA form, the CDR3 reads TGCAGCGTTCGGAAAACTCAGCGCAATGAGCAGTTCTTC.

There are a few counts of this clonotype. J is TRBJ1-2 and V is TRBV11-2, with TRBD1 identical over 12 bases. From germline, CDR1 is SGHAT and CDR2 FQNNGV. V dropped 4 bases and J dropped 7; count of bases not matched to a gene: 1. This CDR3 is built from 13 residues. The CDR3 sequence: CASSWGQGAGYTF. The DNA of the CDR3 is TGTGCCAGCAGCTGGGGACAGGGGGCTGGCTACACCTTC.

A few counts support this clonotype. The chain has TRBV6-5 and TRBJ1-1; D ambiguous. The CDR3 is 15 amino acids. Trimming left V 1 base short and J 10 bases short, with 19 bases between. Germline-derived CDR1 and CDR2 are MNHEY and SVGAGI. CDR3 amino acids: CASSYYSTAPDGAFF. Here the CDR3 DNA reads TGTGCCAGCAGTTACTACTCAACCGCCCCGGACGGAGCTTTCTTT.

The genes are TRBV27 and TRBJ2-1, with D possibly TRBD2 on 5 matching bases. The germline gives CDR1 MNHEY, CDR2 SMNVEV (reference sequence). V lost 3 bases to trimming and J lost 3 bases, with 9 bases between them. The CDR3 totals 14 residues. The CDR3 is CASSLDSIYNEQFF. The CDR3 DNA follows: TGTGCCAGCAGTTTGGACTCTATCTACAATGAGCAGTTCTTC.

CDR3 loop: CASSNTGDTEAFF. For the CDR3, the DNA is TGTGCCAGCTCAAATACAGGGGACACTGAAGCTTTCTTT. The genes are TRBV18 and TRBJ1-1; 7 bases match TRBD1. J lost 3 bases, V lost 5 bases, and 3 bases had no gene match. From germline, CDR1 is KGHSH and CDR2 LQKENI. CDR3 length: 13 residues.

The chain links TRBV12-3 or TRBV12-4 to TRBJ2-7; D is unclear. Deletions cut 8 bases from V and 2 bases from J, with 13 bases between. The CDR3 contains 13 residues. The CDR3 is CASCLSGAYEQYF. CDR3 bases: TGTGCCAGCTGTCTTTCTGGGGCCTACGAGCAGTACTTC.

The chain carries TRBV14 and TRBJ2-1, with 15 bases aligning to TRBD2. The CDR3 has 16 residues. Trimming took 5 bases from V and 9 from J; bases not matched to a gene: 8. Germline CDR1 reads SGHDN; CDR2 reads FVKESK. CDR3 nucleotides: TGTGCCAGCAGCTCACGTCCGGGACTAGCGGGAGGTGAGCAGTTCTTC. Amino acids: CASSSRPGLAGGEQFF.

This clonotype was seen a few times. The chain couples TRBV5-1 to TRBJ2-1, with a tentative D call TRBD2 (7 bases). V lost 4 bases, J lost 6 bases, and 17 bases lay in between. The length of the CDR3 is 15 residues. CDR1 and CDR2 (germline): SGHRS, YFSETQ. CDR3 loop: CASSAGALGFNEQFF. Written as DNA, the CDR3 is TGCGCCAGCAGCGCGGGGGCGCTAGGATTCAATGAGCAGTTCTTC.

A few counts support this clonotype. The chain joins TRBV20-1 to TRBJ2-1, with D possibly matching TRBD1 (7 bases). Germline V CDR1 and CDR2: DFQATT, SNEGSKA (reference sequence). Trimming pared 2 bases from V and 4 bases from J, leaving 15 bases between. This CDR3 spans 15 amino acids. For the CDR3, the DNA is TGCAGTGCTAGACGAGGAGGGGGCGCTTACAATGAGCAGTTCTTC. Translation: CSARRGGGAYNEQFF.

This clonotype was counted between two and nine times. This chain uses TRBV28 with TRBJ1-4; no reliable D call. This CDR3 comprises 15 residues. V was trimmed by 7 bases and J by 3 bases, leaving 15 bases between them. CDR1 is MDHEN and CDR2 is SYDVKM in the germline V gene. The CDR3 DNA follows: TGTGCCAGCACCCTACCAGAGTACTCTAATGAAAAACTGTTTTTT. Its protein product is CASTLPEYSNEKLFF.

This clonotype was observed a few times. The rearrangement uses TRBV7-6 and TRBJ2-3; the match to TRBD2 covers 10 bases. The V gene's germline CDR1 is SGHVS and CDR2 FNYEAQ. This CDR3 is built from 17 residues. With V trimmed by 5 bases and J by 1 base, 9 bases remained unmatched. The CDR3 sequence: CASSPPAGGMGTDTQYF. DNA of the CDR3: TGTGCCAGCAGCCCCCCAGCGGGAGGGATGGGCACAGATACGCAGTATTTT.

CDR3 coding DNA: TGTGCCAGCAGTTTGGGCGCCCGCTCCTACAATGAGCAGTTCTTC. Translating gives CASSLGARSYNEQFF. V and J are TRBV6-2 or TRBV6-3 and TRBJ2-1; the D is unclear. V lost 4 bases to trimming and J lost 0 bases, with 10 bases between them. Looked up from germline, CDR1 is MNHEY and CDR2 is SVGEGT. The CDR3 length is 15 residues.

A few counts support this clonotype. This sequence joins TRBV25-1 and TRBJ1-2; 7 bases agree with TRBD1. The CDR3 extends over 11 amino acids. V shed 9 bases and J 5 bases; nucleotides not matched to a gene: 3. Germline V CDR1 and CDR2: MGHDK, SYGVNS. CDR3 in amino acids: CASQGQYGYTF. CDR3 nucleotide sequence: TGTGCCAGTCAGGGACAGTATGGCTACACCTTC.

In this sample, this clonotype turned up a few times. V and J are TRBV6-1 and TRBJ1-6; D unresolved. The V gene's germline CDR1 is MNHNS and CDR2 SASEGT. The CDR3 spans 15 residues. The V end lost 6 bases, the J end lost 0 bases, and 9 bases lay between the germline ends. Written as DNA, the CDR3 is TGTGCCAGCAGAACAGCGAGCTCCTATAATTCACCCCTCCACTTT. It yields the protein CASRTASSYNSPLHF.

The chain uses TRBV20-1 and TRBJ1-2, with D unclear. V was trimmed by 6 bases and J by 5 bases, leaving 13 bases between them. The CDR3 sequence is 12 residues long. Germline values: CDR1 DFQATT, CDR2 SNEGSKA (reference sequence). The CDR3, as DNA: TGCAGTGCCGGCGGCCATAATTATGGCTACACCTTC. Translation: CSAGGHNYGYTF.

This clonotype has only a few counts. The chain combines TRBV19 with TRBJ2-7; the match to TRBD2 covers 10 bases. Germline values: CDR1 LNHDA, CDR2 SQIVND (reference sequence). V was pared by 4 bases and J by 3 bases, with 3 bases of the junction left unmatched. The CDR3 loop spans 14 amino acids. Here the CDR3 DNA reads TGTGCCAGTAGTACGGGACTAGCGAACTACGAGCAGTACTTC. Translated, it gives CASSTGLANYEQYF. Filled out from reference TRBV19 and TRBJ2-7, the complete variable domain reads DGGITQSPKYLFRKEGQNVTLSCEQNLNHDAMYWYRQDPGQGLRLIYYSQIVNDFQKGDIAEGYSVSREKKESFPLTVTSAQKNPTAFYLCASSTGLANYEQYFGPGTRLTVT.